This TCR beta chain is from a study of blood T cell repertoires in COVID-19. V was pared by 6 bases and J by 2 bases, with 10 bases of the junction left unmatched. Germline V gene sequence: CDR1 GTSNPN, CDR2 SVGIG (reference sequence). The CDR3 length is 14 residues. How the authors handled the data: Estimated nucleated cell counts came from reference gene primer amplification. Assay used: immunoSEQ multiplex PCR; TCRdb lists only in-frame clones, some missing. The V and J calls and the clone size are those of that table, but D and trimming were determined from the DNA. The data show roughly 260,000 clones, approximately 79% seen once.

This clonotype was sampled from a woman older than 75 with active or convalescent COVID-19. Sequencing was carried out using peripheral blood. The chain recombines TRBV30 with TRBJ2-7, with 7 bases identical to TRBD2. The CDR3 DNA follows: TGTGCCTGCCCTACGGGGAGGGGACCCTACGAGCAGTACTTC. It codes for CACPTGRGPYEQYF.